The sequence of this TCR beta chain was determined in a study of post-analysis software for immune sequencing data. Trimming left V 3 bases short and J 8 bases short, with 13 bases between. There are 13 residues in the CDR3. Included in the TCR beta cDNA libraries were unique molecular identifiers. TCRdb re-derived calls from the PCR reads in MiXCR, one entry per CDR3 protein. The data hold roughly 670,000 distinct CDR3 sequences, with roughly three fifths observed a single time. Whole-study findings and limits: In multiple sclerosis, normalized Chao1 diversity was significantly below that of controls. Five TRBV segments occurring more often in patients than controls included TRBV5-6, TRBV5-1 and TRBV20-1.

A few counts support this clonotype. Antigen specificity is unknown. The genes are TRBV12-3 or TRBV12-4 and TRBJ1-2; tentative D call: TRBD1 (5 bases). This receptor was taken from a girl aged 2 to 10 with multiple sclerosis. Material: blood. The CDR3 loop is CASSFRQGYGYTF. The DNA for the CDR3 is TGTGCCAGCAGTTTTAGGCAGGGTTACGGCTACACCTTC.